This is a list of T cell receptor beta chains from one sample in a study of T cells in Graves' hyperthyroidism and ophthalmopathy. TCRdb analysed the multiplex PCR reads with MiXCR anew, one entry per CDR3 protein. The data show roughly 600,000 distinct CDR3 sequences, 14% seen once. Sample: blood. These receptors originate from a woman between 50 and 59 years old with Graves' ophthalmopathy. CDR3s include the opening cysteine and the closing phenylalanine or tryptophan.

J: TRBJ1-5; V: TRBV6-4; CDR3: CASRRGWGPTQPQHF
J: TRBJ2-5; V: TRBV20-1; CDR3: CSARIPGLEPATQYF
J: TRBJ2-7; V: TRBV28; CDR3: CASSSWTSGPIYEQYF
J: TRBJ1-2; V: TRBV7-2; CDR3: CASSLGGTRGGYTF
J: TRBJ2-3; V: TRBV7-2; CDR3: CASSSLRLAGDIDTQYF
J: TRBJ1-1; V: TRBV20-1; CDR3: CSATLVNTEAFF
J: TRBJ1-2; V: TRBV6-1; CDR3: CASSEGTGGHYGYTF
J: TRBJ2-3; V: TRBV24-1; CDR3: CATSDGGGLTLSTDTQYF
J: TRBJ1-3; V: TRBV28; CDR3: CASSKRTGPAGNTIYF
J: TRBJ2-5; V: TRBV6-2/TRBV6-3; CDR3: CASSSRVETQYF
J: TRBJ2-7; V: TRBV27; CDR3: CANLLRGKASYEQYF
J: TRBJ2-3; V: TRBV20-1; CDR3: CSARVFRGAADTQYF
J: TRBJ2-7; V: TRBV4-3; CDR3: CASSQGDRDRGYEQYF
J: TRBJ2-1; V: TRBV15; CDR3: CATSRDSSSYNEQFF
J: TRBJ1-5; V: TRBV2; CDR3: CASKRTLNSNQPQHF
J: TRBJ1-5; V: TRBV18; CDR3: CASSLLGQGDQPQHF
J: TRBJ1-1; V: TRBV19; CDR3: CASSIRMGGRRTEAFF
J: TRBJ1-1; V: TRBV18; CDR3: CASSLSRAMNTEAFF
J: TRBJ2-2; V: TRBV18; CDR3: CASSPRTGPNTGELFF
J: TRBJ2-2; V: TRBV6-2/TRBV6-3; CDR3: CASSYTTHTGELFF
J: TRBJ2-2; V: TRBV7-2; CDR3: CASSVGVTGELFF
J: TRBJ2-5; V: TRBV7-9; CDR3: CASSSPPGTSGRRETQYF
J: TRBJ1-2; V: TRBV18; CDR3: CASSPKGTDSGYTF
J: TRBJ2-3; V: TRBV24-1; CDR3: CATSAQFADTQYF
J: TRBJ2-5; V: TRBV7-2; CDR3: CASSKGVTQYF
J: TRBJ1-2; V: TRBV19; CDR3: CASSILGYGYTF
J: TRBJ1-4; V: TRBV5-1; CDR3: CASSQNTGVTNEKLFF
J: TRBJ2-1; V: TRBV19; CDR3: CASSTTSGRALDEQFF
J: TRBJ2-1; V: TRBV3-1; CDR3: CASSQDPPDEQFF
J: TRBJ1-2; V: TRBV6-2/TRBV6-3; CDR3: CASTTRTGSNYGYTF
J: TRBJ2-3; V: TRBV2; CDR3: CASRTSGRWDTQYF
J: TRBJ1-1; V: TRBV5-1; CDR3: CASRRDSSTSGEAFF
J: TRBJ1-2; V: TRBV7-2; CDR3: CASSLPGTGVRGYTF
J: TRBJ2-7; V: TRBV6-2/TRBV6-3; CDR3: CASSNGTSSYEQYF
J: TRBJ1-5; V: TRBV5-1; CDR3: CASRTGVNQPQHF
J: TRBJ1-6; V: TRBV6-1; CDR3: CASRDRYNSPLHF
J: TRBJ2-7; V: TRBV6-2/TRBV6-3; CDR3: CASKASGAYEQYF
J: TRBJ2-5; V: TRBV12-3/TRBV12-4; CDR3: CASSLIAGVQETQYF
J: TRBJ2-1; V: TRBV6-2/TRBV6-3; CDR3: CASSYRLAGDEQFF
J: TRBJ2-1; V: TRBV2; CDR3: CASGTTDEQFF
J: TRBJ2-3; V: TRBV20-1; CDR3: CSANRGLAESTDTQYF
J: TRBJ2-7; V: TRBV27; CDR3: CASSPTSGRDEQYF
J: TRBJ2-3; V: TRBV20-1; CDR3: CSASRTVRSTDTQYF
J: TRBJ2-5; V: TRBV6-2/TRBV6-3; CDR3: CASRPQGRETQYF
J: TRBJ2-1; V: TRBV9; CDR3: CASSVDSGSLNNEQFF
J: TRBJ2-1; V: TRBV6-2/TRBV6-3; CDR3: CASSILAGVSNEQFF
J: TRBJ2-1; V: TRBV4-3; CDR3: CASSQGPGIFSEKHNEQFF
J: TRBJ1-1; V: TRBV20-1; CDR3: CSARTGGGGEAFF
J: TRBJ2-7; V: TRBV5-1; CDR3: CASSGQGSSYEQYF
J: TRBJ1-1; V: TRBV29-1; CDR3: CSVEERDSAAFF
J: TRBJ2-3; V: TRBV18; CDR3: CASSPLGPGAFGTDTQYF
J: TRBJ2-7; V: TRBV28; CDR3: CASSLRDRDSYEQYF
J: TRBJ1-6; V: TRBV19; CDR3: CASSISLSSPLHF